These 6 T cell receptor beta chains were sequenced from one sample in a study of molecular identifiers for immune sequencing clone quantification. TCRdb reprocessed the PCR reads with MiXCR, giving one entry per CDR3 protein. The data contain about 630,000 distinct CDR3 sequences, less than 30% of them singletons. Input material: naive CD8+ T cells from blood, with Jurkat cell RNA spiked in. Subset denoted: FACS-sorted CD8+CD4-CCR7+CD45RA+ naive T cells. The receptor set was obtained from a human donor in good health. Some libraries in this study had Jurkat cell RNA spiked in.

Details on this clonotype: Since a much larger clone is just one base distant, this may be a read error. V is TRBV4-3 and J is TRBJ2-7; D uncertain. The CDR3 has 13 amino acids. Germline V gene data show CDR1 as LGHNA and CDR2 as YSLEER. CDR3 sequence (DNA): TGCGCCAGCACCCAAGATTCCGCCTACGAGCAGTACTTC. It yields the protein CASTQDSAYEQYF.

This chain links TRBV4-3 with TRBJ2-1, with 7 bases fitting TRBD2. V dropped 6 bases and J dropped 1; count of bases not matched to a gene: 6. Germline V lookup: CDR1 LGHNA, CDR2 YSLEER. The CDR3 length is 15 residues. CDR3 region: CASSQYSGSYNEQFF. For the CDR3, the DNA is TGCGCCAGCAGTCAGTATAGCGGGTCCTACAATGAGCAGTTCTTC.

There are a few counts of this clonotype. The chain employs TRBV12-3 or TRBV12-4 and TRBJ1-2; D is undetermined. V gave up 2 bases and J gave up 4 bases, with 14 bases separating them. This CDR3 has 15 residues. CDR3 DNA sequence: TGTGCCAGCAGTTTATCCGGACCGGGAGGCTATGGCTACACCTTC. Residues: CASSLSGPGGYGYTF.

This clonotype has a count of ten or more. The chain joins TRBV28 to TRBJ1-5, with D unresolved. The germline CDR1 and CDR2 sequences are MDHEN and SYDVKM. There are 12 residues in the CDR3. V was trimmed by 6 bases and J by 6 bases, leaving 9 bases between them. As DNA, the CDR3 is TGTGCCAGCAGCTCGTTCGGTCAGCCCCAGCATTTT. Translated: CASSSFGQPQHF.

This clonotype occurred many times. The chain has TRBV7-6 and TRBJ2-5; D not certain. This CDR3 has 13 residues. The germline V gene encodes CDR1 SGHVS and CDR2 FNYEAQ. V dropped 5 bases and J dropped 4 bases, with 11 bases sitting between them. The CDR3, as DNA: TGTGCCAGCAGCCCAAATTTTCTAGAGACCCAGTACTTC. This translates into CASSPNFLETQYF.

In this sample, this clonotype turned up once. The conserved final phenylalanine or tryptophan is absent from the CDR3, which likely points to a read error. The chain has TRBV6-5 and TRBJ2-7, with 8 bases aligning to TRBD1. Germline CDR1 is MNHEY and CDR2 is SVGAGI. CDR3 size: 14 residues. The ends lost 5 bases at V and 0 bases at J; junction bases unmatched: 3. CDR3 in amino acids: CASSKGQDSYEQYS. The CDR3 DNA reads as TGTGCCAGCAGTAAGGGACAGGACTCCTACGAGCAGTACTCC.